The clone carrying this T cell receptor (beta chain) came up a few times. Its cognate antigen is unknown. The CDR3 totals 13 residues. Per the germline V gene, CDR1 is MNHNS and CDR2 is SASEGT. V dropped 1 base and J dropped 3 bases, with 7 bases sitting between them. With listed TCR primers and previously described methods, bulk TCR libraries were prepared. TCRdb independently ran MiXCR on the PCR reads; one entry per CDR3 protein. The sample records a few hundred thousand distinct CDR3 sequences, around 21% being singletons. The data derive from a study of molecular identifiers for immune sequencing clone quantification. At the level of the study: Four of five RNA aliquots from roughly 21,000 or 96,000 naive CD8 T cells were sequenced. Study results and caveats: Clones with over 20 RNA copies captured over 98% of effector molecules but under 1% of naive ones.

A CD8+CD4-CCR7+CD45RA+ phenotype served as the sorting definition for naive CD8 T cells. This rearrangement joins TRBV6-1 to TRBJ2-7; D is uncertain. Specimen: naive CD8+ T cells from blood, with Jurkat cell RNA spiked in. As for subset: FACS-sorted CD8+CD4-CCR7+CD45RA+ naive T cells. The receptor was isolated from a human donor in good health. Some libraries in this study had Jurkat cell RNA spiked in. The CDR3 DNA reads TGTGCCAGCAGTGAAGGGTCGGACTACGAGCAGTACTTC. It specifies CASSEGSDYEQYF.